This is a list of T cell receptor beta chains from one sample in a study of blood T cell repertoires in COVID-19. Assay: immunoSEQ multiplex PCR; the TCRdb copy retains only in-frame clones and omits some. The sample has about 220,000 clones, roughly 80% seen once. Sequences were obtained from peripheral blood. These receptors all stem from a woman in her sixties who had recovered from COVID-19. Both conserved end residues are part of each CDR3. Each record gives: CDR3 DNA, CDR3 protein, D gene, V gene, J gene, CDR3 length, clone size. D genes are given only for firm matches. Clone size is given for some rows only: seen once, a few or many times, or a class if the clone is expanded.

TGTGCCAGCAGCCAAGATGCGGCAGATGGAAACACCATATATTTT	CASSQDAADGNTIYF	.	TRBV4-2	TRBJ1-3	15	.
TGCGCCAGCAGCTTGGCCTCAGGGGGGAATCAGCCCCAGCATTTT	CASSLASGGNQPQHF	TRBD1	TRBV5-1	TRBJ1-5	15	.
TGTGCCAGCAGTTATGAGTATGAGCAGTACTTC	CASSYEYEQYF	.	TRBV6-5	TRBJ2-7	11	.
TGCAGCGTTGAGATTAGCGGGAGCTACGAGCAGTACTTC	CSVEISGSYEQYF	TRBD2	TRBV29-1	TRBJ2-7	13	once
TGTGCCAGCAGCGTAGGAGGGAGCGATGAGCAGTTCTTC	CASSVGGSDEQFF	.	TRBV9	TRBJ2-1	13	.
TGTGCCAGCAGCCACCCGACAGGGGTCCCAGATACGCAGTATTTT	CASSHPTGVPDTQYF	TRBD1	TRBV4-2	TRBJ2-3	15	.
TGTGCCAGCAGCTTAGATCACTCCGGGAGCACTGAAGCTTTCTTT	CASSLDHSGSTEAFF	.	TRBV11-3	TRBJ1-1	15	.
TGTGCCAGCATCCAGGGAGGCGCTTTCTTT	CASIQGGAFF	.	TRBV6-5	TRBJ1-1	10	.
TGTGCCAGCAGCTTAGAATTTGCAGGGGATACGAACACCGGGGAGCTGTTTTTT	CASSLEFAGDTNTGELFF	.	TRBV7-6	TRBJ2-2	18	.
TGTGCCTGGAGGGACAAGGCGAGCAAGCTCTCTGGAAACACCATATATTTT	CAWRDKASKLSGNTIYF	.	TRBV30	TRBJ1-3	17	.
TGTGCCAGCAGTTACCCACACCGCGAGCAGTACTTC	CASSYPHREQYF	.	TRBV6-2/TRBV6-3	TRBJ2-7	12	.
TGTGCCAGCAGCTTAAGGTCCAGGGCCTACGAGCAGTACTTC	CASSLRSRAYEQYF	.	TRBV11-2	TRBJ2-7	14	once
TGCGCCAGCAGCTTGGCCGTAGCGGGGGGTTTTACAGATACGCAGTATTTT	CASSLAVAGGFTDTQYF	TRBD2	TRBV5-1	TRBJ2-3	17	.
TGTGCCAGCGTCCGGGACACATTTAGGAAAGCTTTCTTT	CASVRDTFRKAFF	.	TRBV2	TRBJ1-1	13	few
TGTGCCACCAAAAGGACTAGCGGGGGGGCCAAAGATACGCAGTATTTT	CATKRTSGGAKDTQYF	TRBD2	TRBV24-1	TRBJ2-3	16	.
TGTGCCAGCAGCCCTCGACAGGGGAAGATGAACACTGAAGCTTTCTTT	CASSPRQGKMNTEAFF	TRBD1	TRBV7-9	TRBJ1-1	16	.
TGTGCCAGCAGTTACTCGATGGGGAGCGGCTACACCTTC	CASSYSMGSGYTF	.	TRBV6-2/TRBV6-3	TRBJ1-2	13	once
TGTGCCAGCAGTGCTGGACAGGGGAAGCCCCAGCATTTT	CASSAGQGKPQHF	TRBD1	TRBV2	TRBJ1-5	13	.
TGTGCCAGCAGCTTTGGCGGGGGGGCTAGAGAGCAGTTCTTC	CASSFGGGAREQFF	TRBD2	TRBV11-2	TRBJ2-1	14	.
TGCAGTGCTAGTCCAGCGACAGGGAGGTTACTGGTCTCCTACGAGCAGTACTTC	CSASPATGRLLVSYEQYF	.	TRBV20-1	TRBJ2-7	18	.
TGTGCCACCAGTGGGCAGGGAGGGGAGCTGTTTTTT	CATSGQGGELFF	.	TRBV24-1	TRBJ2-2	12	.
TGTGCCAGCAGTACCTACAGGGGCCTGAACACTGAAGCTTTCTTT	CASSTYRGLNTEAFF	TRBD1	TRBV27	TRBJ1-1	15	.
TGTGCCATCAGTGACCAGGGGGCTCGAAACACCATATATTTT	CAISDQGARNTIYF	TRBD1	TRBV10-3	TRBJ1-3	14	.
TGTGCCAGCAGCGTCCCCGGGGGAGACACTGAAGCTTTCTTT	CASSVPGGDTEAFF	.	TRBV3-1/TRBV3-2	TRBJ1-1	14	.
TGTGCCTGGAGTTTGCAGGGAAGGGGAAATTCACCCCTCCACTTT	CAWSLQGRGNSPLHF	.	TRBV30	TRBJ1-6	15	.
TGTGCCACCGCGGCTCAGTTGAACACTGAAGCTTTCTTT	CATAAQLNTEAFF	.	TRBV2	TRBJ1-1	13	.
TGTGCCAGTAGTCTTGGGACAGGGGGCTACGAGCAGTACTTC	CASSLGTGGYEQYF	TRBD1	TRBV19	TRBJ2-7	14	.
TGCGCCAGCAGCCAAGCTAACACAGGGGGCACTGAAGCTTTCTTT	CASSQANTGGTEAFF	TRBD1	TRBV4-1	TRBJ1-1	15	.
TGTGCCAGCAACGGGGGGCTAGCGGAGACCCAGTACTTC	CASNGGLAETQYF	.	TRBV2	TRBJ2-5	13	once
TGTGCCAGCAGTTACACACCGGGACAGAGGTCTTCGGGCGGGGAGCTGTTTTTT	CASSYTPGQRSSGGELFF	TRBD1	TRBV6-2/TRBV6-3	TRBJ2-2	18	.
TGTGCCAGCCTTTCCTCTGCAGGGGTTGGGACAGATACGCAGTATTTT	CASLSSAGVGTDTQYF	.	TRBV27	TRBJ2-3	16	.
TGCGCCAGCAGCTGGAGACTAGAAAGCACAGATACGCAGTATTTT	CASSWRLESTDTQYF	.	TRBV5-1	TRBJ2-3	15	.
TGTGCCAGCAGCCAAGATCAAGGGGGCTATGGGAATGGCTACACCTTC	CASSQDQGGYGNGYTF	TRBD1	TRBV3-1/TRBV3-2	TRBJ1-2	16	few
TGTGCCAGCAGCATGGGGGGGTACACCGGGGAGCTGTTTTTT	CASSMGGYTGELFF	TRBD2	TRBV3-1/TRBV3-2	TRBJ2-2	14	.
TGTGCCAGCTCACCCCGACTAGCGGGGCGCACAGATACGCAGTATTTT	CASSPRLAGRTDTQYF	TRBD2	TRBV18	TRBJ2-3	16	few
TGTGCCAGCAGTGAACAGGGGGCGGACACTGAAGCTTTCTTT	CASSEQGADTEAFF	TRBD1	TRBV2	TRBJ1-1	14	.
TGTGCCAGCAGCTTACAGGGGGGGGACACTGAAGCTTTCTTT	CASSLQGGDTEAFF	TRBD1	TRBV2	TRBJ1-1	14	once
TGCAGCGTGGCGGTTCCGAACACCGGGGAGCTGTTTTTT	CSVAVPNTGELFF	.	TRBV29-1	TRBJ2-2	13	.
TGTGCCAGCAGCTCCGCCGGGACAGCATATGGCTACACCTTC	CASSSAGTAYGYTF	TRBD1	TRBV5-5	TRBJ1-2	14	.
TGTGCCAGCAGCTTAGCGCAGGAGGGCCCCACCGGGGAGCTGTTTTTT	CASSLAQEGPTGELFF	.	TRBV11-1	TRBJ2-2	16	.
TGTGCCAGCAGTTACCCCACTTCCGACACGGGGAACACAGATACGCAGTATTTT	CASSYPTSDTGNTDTQYF	.	TRBV6-2/TRBV6-3	TRBJ2-3	18	.
TGTGCCAGAGACCGGGACAGACTGAATGAAAAACTGTTTTTT	CARDRDRLNEKLFF	TRBD1	TRBV7-2	TRBJ1-4	14	.
TGTGCCTGCTACAGGGGGCGGATTGGAAACACCATATATTTT	CACYRGRIGNTIYF	TRBD1	TRBV30	TRBJ1-3	14	.
TGCGCCAGCAGCCAAGATAAGTTCGGCCTAGGGGCAGCTGGCGGCTCCTACAATGAGCAGTTCTTC	CASSQDKFGLGAAGGSYNEQFF	.	TRBV4-1	TRBJ2-1	22	once
TGTGCCAGCAGTACAGGGGCGAGCTATGGCTACACCTTC	CASSTGASYGYTF	TRBD1	TRBV6-5	TRBJ1-2	13	.
TGTGCCAGCAGCATCATACGGGGGGGCCGAAATACGCAGTATTTT	CASSIIRGGRNTQYF	TRBD2	TRBV13	TRBJ2-3	15	.
TGTGCCACAGCACCGGGACACCAATACGAGCAGTACTTC	CATAPGHQYEQYF	.	TRBV27	TRBJ2-7	13	.
TGTGCCAGCAGCCAAGACTCCAGGGCGCATGGCTACACCTTC	CASSQDSRAHGYTF	.	TRBV14	TRBJ1-2	14	once
TGCAGCGTGCCCGGTCCAGGGGACTATGGCTACACCTTC	CSVPGPGDYGYTF	.	TRBV29-1	TRBJ1-2	13	.
TGCGCCAGCAGCCAACAGCGGGGGAGCTACGAGCAGTACTTC	CASSQQRGSYEQYF	TRBD2	TRBV4-1	TRBJ2-7	14	.
TGCGCCAGCAGGGGACAGGGGCTAAATTCACCCCTCCACTTT	CASRGQGLNSPLHF	TRBD1	TRBV10-1	TRBJ1-6	14	.
TGTGCCAGCTCACCATGGCAATCAACCGGGGAGCTGTTTTTT	CASSPWQSTGELFF	.	TRBV18	TRBJ2-2	14	.